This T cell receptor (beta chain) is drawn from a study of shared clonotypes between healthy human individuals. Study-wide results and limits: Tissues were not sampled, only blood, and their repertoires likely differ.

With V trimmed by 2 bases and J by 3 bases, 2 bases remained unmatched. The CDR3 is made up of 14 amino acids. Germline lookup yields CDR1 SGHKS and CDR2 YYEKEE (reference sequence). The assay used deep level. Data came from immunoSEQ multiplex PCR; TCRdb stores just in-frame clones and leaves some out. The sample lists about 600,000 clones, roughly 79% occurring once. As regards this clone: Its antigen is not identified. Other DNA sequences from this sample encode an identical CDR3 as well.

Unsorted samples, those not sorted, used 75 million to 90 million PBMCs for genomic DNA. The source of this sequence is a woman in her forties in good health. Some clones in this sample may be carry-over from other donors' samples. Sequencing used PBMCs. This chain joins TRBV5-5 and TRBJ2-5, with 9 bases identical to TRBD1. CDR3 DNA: TGTGCCAGCAGCTTAACAGGGGGCGAAGAGACCCAGTACTTC. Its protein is CASSLTGGEETQYF.